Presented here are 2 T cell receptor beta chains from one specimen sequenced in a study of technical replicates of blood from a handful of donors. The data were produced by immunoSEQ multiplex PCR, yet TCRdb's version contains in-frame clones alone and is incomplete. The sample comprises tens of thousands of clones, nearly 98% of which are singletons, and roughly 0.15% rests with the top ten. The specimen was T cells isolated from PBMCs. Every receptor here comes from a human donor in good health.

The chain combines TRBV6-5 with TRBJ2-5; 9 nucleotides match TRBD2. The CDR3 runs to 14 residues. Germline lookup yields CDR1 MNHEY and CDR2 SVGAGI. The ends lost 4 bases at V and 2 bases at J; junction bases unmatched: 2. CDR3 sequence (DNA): TGTGCCAGCAGTTTTCTAGCGGGACAAGAGACCCAGTACTTC. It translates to CASSFLAGQETQYF.

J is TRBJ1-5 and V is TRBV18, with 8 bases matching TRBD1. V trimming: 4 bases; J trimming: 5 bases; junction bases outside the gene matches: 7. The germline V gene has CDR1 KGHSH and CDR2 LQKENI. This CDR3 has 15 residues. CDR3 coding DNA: TGTGCCAGCTCACTGGACAGGGCCTTATATCAGCCCCAGCATTTT. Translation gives CASSLDRALYQPQHF.